Shown below are 10 T cell receptor beta chains from a single sample sequenced in a study of T-cell reconstitution after alpha-beta-depleted transplantation in children. Preparation of the TCRbeta library was carried out with unique molecular identifiers. TCRdb re-called the PCR reads through MiXCR, storing one row per CDR3 protein. The sample consists of about 230,000 distinct CDR3 sequences, 7.5% to 10% of them appearing once. The sample here was PBMCs from the stem cell graft donor, taken from the stem cell graft. These TCRs come from a human donor who donated a stem cell graft to a child with SCID.

This clonotype was counted many times. The chain employs TRBV5-1 and TRBJ1-2; weak D call: TRBD1 (5 bases). The germline gives CDR1 SGHRS, CDR2 YFSETQ. V shed 0 bases and J shed 7 bases, with 13 bases lying between them. The CDR3 has 14 residues. The chain's CDR3 is CASSLDAGRSGYTF. The CDR3 DNA follows: TGCGCCAGCAGCTTGGATGCAGGGAGAAGTGGCTACACCTTC.

Concerning this clonotype: One end of the junction is discordant with germline, which a read error may explain. The V and J genes are TRBV5-1 and TRBJ2-1, with TRBD2 matching 10 bases. Per germline, CDR1 SGHRS and CDR2 YFSETQ. The length of the CDR3 is 16 residues. CDR3 nucleotide sequence: TGCGCCAGCAGCTTGACGGGACTAGCGATCAGCAATGAGCAGTTATTC. Protein sequence: CASSLTGLAISNEQLF.

This clonotype was recorded at least ten times. This sequence joins TRBV9 and TRBJ1-2, with D unresolved. Germline V CDR1 and CDR2: SGDLS, YYNGEE. V was trimmed by 0 bases and J by 4 bases, leaving 7 bases between them. The CDR3 spans 13 residues. This CDR3 reads CASSVEVLYGYTF. The CDR3, as DNA: TGTGCCAGCAGCGTAGAGGTTCTCTATGGCTACACCTTC.

As for this clonotype: This sequence may be a read error, since a much larger clone differs from it by one base. The J gene is TRBJ2-1, the V gene TRBV6-2 or TRBV6-3, with TRBD1 matching 7 bases. CDR1 and CDR2 (germline): MNHEY, SVGEGT. The CDR3 sequence is 19 residues long. The CDR3 region has the DNA TGTGCCAGCAGTTACGCCCCCACGGCAGGGGACAGATCCTACAATGAGCAGTCCTTC. Translated, it gives CASSYAPTAGDRSYNEQSF.

This clonotype was counted ten times or more. The chain recombines TRBV20-1 with TRBJ1-2, with TRBD1 as a possible D gene (5 bases). Trimming removed 0 bases at V and 2 bases at J, with 19 bases between. The CDR3 is 17 amino acids. Germline V lookup: CDR1 DFQATT, CDR2 SNEGSKA (reference sequence). CDR3 sequence (DNA): TGCAGTGCTAGAGATCTTCGGTACCTGACAGAGAACTATGGCTACACCTTC. It codes for CSARDLRYLTENYGYTF.

The sample holds many counts of this clonotype. The chain has TRBV25-1 and TRBJ2-1; TRBD2 matches 10 bases. Germline CDR1 reads MGHDK; CDR2 reads SYGVNS. The CDR3 is made up of 17 amino acids. V trimming: 2 bases; J trimming: 7 bases; junction bases outside the gene matches: 11. The CDR3 spells CASSEGISGGPLNEQFF. The CDR3 bases are TGTGCCAGCAGTGAAGGGATTAGCGGGGGGCCTTTAAATGAGCAGTTCTTC.

This clonotype appeared many times. The V and J genes are TRBV5-1 and TRBJ2-7; D unclear. CDR3 length equals 15 residues. The ends were cut back, 1 base at V and 0 bases at J, with 11 bases in the middle. Looked up from germline, CDR1 is SGHRS and CDR2 is YFSETQ. In DNA form, the CDR3 reads TGCGCCAGCAGCTTGATCGGCTGGAGCTCCTACGAGCAGTACTTC. It is translated as CASSLIGWSSYEQYF.

The chain has TRBV20-1 and TRBJ2-7; D may correspond to TRBD1 or TRBD2 (6 bases each). CDR3 length: 13 amino acids. Trimming stripped 5 bases from V and 2 bases from J, with 13 bases between. In germline, CDR1 is DFQATT, CDR2 SNEGSKA (reference sequence). The CDR3 region is CSAPKRGAYEQYF. CDR3 sequence (DNA): TGCAGTGCTCCAAAGAGGGGGGCCTACGAGCAGTACTTC.

This clonotype was recorded many times. The gene calls are TRBV5-1 and TRBJ1-6; 7 positions match TRBD1. In germline, CDR1 is SGHRS, CDR2 YFSETQ. With 5 bases clipped from V and 5 bases from J, the junction kept 10 bases outside the gene matches. The CDR3 has 16 amino acids. CDR3 region: CASRKYDRVNNSPLHF. CDR3 sequence (DNA): TGCGCCAGCAGAAAATATGACAGGGTGAATAATTCACCCCTCCACTTT. The whole variable domain, remainder taken from reference TRBV5-1 and TRBJ1-6, is KAGVTQTPRYLIKTRGQQVTLSCSPISGHRSVSWYQQTPGQGLQFLFEYFSETQRNKGNFPGRFSGRQFSNSRSEMNVSTLELGDSALYLCASRKYDRVNNSPLHFGNGTRLTVT.

This clonotype was counted many times. The chain uses TRBV12-3 or TRBV12-4 and TRBJ2-1, with D hard to call. V was shortened by 4 bases and J by 10 bases, with 8 bases between the two germline ends. The CDR3 contains 11 residues. CDR3 DNA: TGTGCCAGCAGTTGGTCTACCGAGCAGTTCTTC. Amino acids: CASSWSTEQFF.